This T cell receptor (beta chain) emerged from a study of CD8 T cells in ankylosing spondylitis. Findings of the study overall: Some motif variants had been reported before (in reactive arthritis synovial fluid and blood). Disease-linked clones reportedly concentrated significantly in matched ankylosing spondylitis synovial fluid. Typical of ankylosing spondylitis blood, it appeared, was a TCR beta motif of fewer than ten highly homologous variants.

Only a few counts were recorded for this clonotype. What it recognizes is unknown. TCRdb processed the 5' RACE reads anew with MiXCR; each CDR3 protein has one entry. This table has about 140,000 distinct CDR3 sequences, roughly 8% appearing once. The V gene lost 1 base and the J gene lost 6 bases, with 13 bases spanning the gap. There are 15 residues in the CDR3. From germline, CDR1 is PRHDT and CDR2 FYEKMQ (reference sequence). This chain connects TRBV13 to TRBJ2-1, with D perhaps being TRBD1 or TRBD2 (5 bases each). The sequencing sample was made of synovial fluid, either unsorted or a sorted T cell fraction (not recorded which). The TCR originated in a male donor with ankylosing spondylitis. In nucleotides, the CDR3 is TGTGCCAGCAGCTTAGTCAGGGAGTCCATCAATGAGCAGTTCTTC. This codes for CASSLVRESINEQFF. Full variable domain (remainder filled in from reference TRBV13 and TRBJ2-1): AAGVIQSPRHLIKEKRETATLKCYPIPRHDTVYWYQQGPGQDPQFLISFYEKMQSDKGSIPDRFSAQQFSDYHSELNMSSLELGDSALYFCASSLVRESINEQFFGPGTRLTVL.